This T cell receptor (beta chain) is from a study of vaccination effects on CD4 cells after COVID-19. Study-wide background: Relative to the second dose, post-vaccine samples were obtained a median of 72 days later.

Note on this clone: Its antigen is not known.

Trimming cost V 0 bases and J 2 bases; bases outside gene matches: 7. Germline CDR1 is SGHKS and CDR2 is YYEKEE (reference sequence). The CDR3 is made up of 17 amino acids. The repertoire was sequenced with immunoSEQ multiplex PCR; TCRdb's copy has only in-frame clones and lacks some. The table includes tens of thousands of clones, 80% to 85% detected once. Antigen-specific CD4+ T cells were expanded (with viral peptide pools) by the ViraFEST assay ahead of sequencing. After around 10 days in culture, the CD4+ T cells were isolated. Every participant took two doses of the BNT162b2 or mRNA-1273 vaccine. Wells each received around 2.1 million PBMC, cultured with 10 IU/ml IL-2 and 10 ug/ml peptides.

The gene calls are TRBV5-5 and TRBJ2-1; 8 nucleotides line up with TRBD2. This clonotype originated in a human donor who received a COVID-19 vaccine. Some clones in this sample may be carry-over from other donors' samples. The material was CD4+ T cells from PBMCs cultured with SARS-CoV-2 spike peptides, obtained after COVID-19 vaccination. This chain's CDR3 is CASSLGVVGGAYNEQFF. The CDR3 region has the DNA TGTGCCAGCAGCTTGGGGGTAGTCGGGGGGGCCTACAATGAGCAGTTCTTC. Filled out from reference TRBV5-5 and TRBJ2-1, the complete variable domain reads DAGVTQSPTHLIKTRGQQVTLRCSPISGHKSVSWYQQVLGQGPQFIFQYYEKEERGRGNFPDRFSARQFPNYSSELNVNALLLGDSALYLCASSLGVVGGAYNEQFFGPGTRLTVL.